Listed below are T cell receptor beta chains from one sample, sequenced in a study of OX40 agonist ivuxolimab in advanced cancers. Profiled with immunoSEQ multiplex PCR; TCRdb holds only in-frame clones, not every one. The sample lists tens of thousands of clones, approximately 94% occurring once. Sequencing was performed on CD4+ or CD8+ T cells sorted from blood, taken in a trial of the OX40 agonist ivuxolimab. The origin of the receptors is an adult with an advanced solid tumor such as melanoma, head and neck, liver or kidney cancer. CDR3s include the opening cysteine and the closing phenylalanine or tryptophan. Fields, in order: V gene, J gene, D gene, clone size, CDR3 protein, CDR3 DNA. D genes are given only for firm matches. The size of a clone is reported for some rows only, either as once, few or many, or as a class for expanded clones.

V: TRBV7-8
J: TRBJ2-1
D: TRBD2
size: .
CDR3: CASSPGTSGVSSYNEQFF
DNA: TGTGCCAGCAGCCCCGGGACTAGCGGGGTTAGCTCCTACAATGAGCAGTTCTTC

V: TRBV4-1
J: TRBJ1-1
D: .
size: .
CDR3: CASSPGGTSNTEAFF
DNA: TGCGCCAGCAGCCCCGGGGGGACCTCGAACACTGAAGCTTTCTTT

V: TRBV6-6
J: TRBJ2-7
D: .
size: .
CDR3: CASTKIREDYEQYF
DNA: TGTGCCAGCACTAAGATCCGGGAAGACTACGAGCAGTACTTC

V: TRBV4-3
J: TRBJ1-5
D: .
size: .
CDR3: CASSQEVGSAQPQHF
DNA: TGCGCCAGCAGCCAAGAGGTCGGGTCTGCTCAGCCCCAGCATTTT

V: TRBV14
J: TRBJ1-6
D: .
size: once
CDR3: CASSITQGYNSPLHF
DNA: TGTGCCAGCAGCATCACCCAGGGGTATAATTCACCCCTCCACTTT

V: TRBV28
J: TRBJ2-1
D: TRBD1
size: once
CDR3: CASSLQGAGTFFYNEQFF
DNA: TGTGCCAGCAGTCTCCAGGGGGCAGGCACCTTTTTCTACAATGAGCAGTTCTTC

V: TRBV4-1
J: TRBJ2-1
D: TRBD1
size: .
CDR3: CASSHPGTGNNEQFF
DNA: TGCGCCAGCAGCCATCCGGGGACAGGCAACAATGAGCAGTTCTTC

V: TRBV19
J: TRBJ2-3
D: TRBD1
size: few
CDR3: CASSDRTGADTQYF
DNA: TGTGCCAGTAGTGATCGGACAGGAGCAGATACGCAGTATTTT

V: TRBV20-1
J: TRBJ1-1
D: .
size: once
CDR3: CSAGPDFKAFF
DNA: TGCAGTGCTGGCCCCGATTTCAAAGCTTTCTTT

V: TRBV4-3
J: TRBJ1-2
D: .
size: .
CDR3: CASSQDREDYGYTF
DNA: TGCGCCAGCAGCCAAGATAGGGAAGACTATGGCTACACCTTC